The rows below give T cell receptor beta chains drawn from one sample of a study of T cell responses to AZD1222 COVID-19 vaccine. Measured with immunoSEQ multiplex PCR; TCRdb has only the in-frame clones, and not every one. The sample includes 150,000 or so clones, approximately 87% of them seen just once. Source: peripheral blood, taken on day 0 of MenACWY control vaccination. These receptors were taken from an adult in good health. The conserved cysteine and the conserved F or W are not part of the CDR3 here. The order of the fields is CDR3 protein, V gene, D gene, J gene. The D gene is left open where the match is weak.

CDR3aa: ASSRKGQQEKLF
v_gene: TRBV3-1/TRBV3-2
d_gene: TRBD1
j_gene: TRBJ1-4

CDR3aa: ASSQQGDQPQH
v_gene: TRBV6-5
d_gene: -
j_gene: TRBJ1-5

CDR3aa: ASSDSWTGGSPLH
v_gene: TRBV6-4
d_gene: TRBD1
j_gene: TRBJ1-6

CDR3aa: ASLILGPTRGVEAF
v_gene: TRBV2
d_gene: -
j_gene: TRBJ1-1

CDR3aa: ASSLRGETQY
v_gene: TRBV5-1
d_gene: -
j_gene: TRBJ2-5

CDR3aa: ASSQGSGTGNSHTEAF
v_gene: TRBV4-3
d_gene: TRBD1
j_gene: TRBJ1-1

CDR3aa: ASSSNPGQQETQY
v_gene: TRBV27
d_gene: TRBD1
j_gene: TRBJ2-5

CDR3aa: ASSREVTQH
v_gene: TRBV19
d_gene: -
j_gene: TRBJ1-5

CDR3aa: ASSFAGTFDEQF
v_gene: TRBV27
d_gene: -
j_gene: TRBJ2-1

CDR3aa: ASSLVGAGGHYEQY
v_gene: TRBV11-3
d_gene: TRBD2
j_gene: TRBJ2-7

CDR3aa: ASAPGRDYGYT
v_gene: TRBV6-5
d_gene: -
j_gene: TRBJ1-2

CDR3aa: ASSLDRGGYT
v_gene: TRBV5-4
d_gene: -
j_gene: TRBJ1-2

CDR3aa: ASSAQGATDTQY
v_gene: TRBV9
d_gene: -
j_gene: TRBJ2-3

CDR3aa: AGQSGLAGGGLF
v_gene: TRBV5-4
d_gene: TRBD2
j_gene: TRBJ2-2

CDR3aa: ASSGLRETQY
v_gene: TRBV9
d_gene: -
j_gene: TRBJ2-5

CDR3aa: ASREDGTNTGELF
v_gene: TRBV6-5
d_gene: -
j_gene: TRBJ2-2

CDR3aa: ASSADRGMNTEAF
v_gene: TRBV9
d_gene: TRBD1
j_gene: TRBJ1-1

CDR3aa: ASRRGFNEQF
v_gene: TRBV6-4
d_gene: -
j_gene: TRBJ2-1

CDR3aa: ATSRDLTSGGFSYEQY
v_gene: TRBV15
d_gene: TRBD2
j_gene: TRBJ2-7

CDR3aa: ASSRRTGSTDTQY
v_gene: TRBV6-5
d_gene: TRBD1
j_gene: TRBJ2-3

CDR3aa: ASSPRQIYTGELF
v_gene: TRBV27
d_gene: -
j_gene: TRBJ2-2

CDR3aa: ASSFVGGDYSYT
v_gene: TRBV5-5
d_gene: TRBD1
j_gene: TRBJ1-2

CDR3aa: ASKWTGGNSPLH
v_gene: TRBV27
d_gene: TRBD1
j_gene: TRBJ1-6

CDR3aa: ASSFRNFYNEQF
v_gene: TRBV7-3
d_gene: -
j_gene: TRBJ2-1

CDR3aa: ASSPAGGSIGQPQH
v_gene: TRBV5-5
d_gene: TRBD1
j_gene: TRBJ1-5

CDR3aa: ASSQGSYEQY
v_gene: TRBV6-2/TRBV6-3
d_gene: -
j_gene: TRBJ2-7

CDR3aa: ASSGTGRAEAF
v_gene: TRBV9
d_gene: TRBD1
j_gene: TRBJ1-1

CDR3aa: ASSPGGVGETQY
v_gene: TRBV5-1
d_gene: -
j_gene: TRBJ2-5

CDR3aa: AISEQGNTEAF
v_gene: TRBV10-3
d_gene: -
j_gene: TRBJ1-1

CDR3aa: ASSSWSGSSYNEQF
v_gene: TRBV6-5
d_gene: TRBD2
j_gene: TRBJ2-1

CDR3aa: ASSLRGDARNNEQF
v_gene: TRBV7-9
d_gene: -
j_gene: TRBJ2-1